The 16 T cell receptor beta chains below all came from one sample that was sequenced in a study of T cells after yellow fever vaccination. Each CDR3 protein gets one entry after TCRdb re-called the 5' RACE reads with MiXCR. The sample has a few hundred thousand distinct CDR3 sequences, 8% to 9.5% seen once. The sequenced sample was PBMCs, obtained roughly 47 days after the first yellow fever vaccination. All receptors come from a man between 18 and 35 years old who received the YFV17D yellow fever vaccine.

The chain employs TRBV20-1 and TRBJ1-1; D call uncertain. Germline CDR1 and CDR2: DFQATT and SNEGSKA (reference sequence). This CDR3 region has 13 residues. The V end was cut by 6 bases, the J end by 3 bases, with 14 bases between. The CDR3 coding sequence is TGCAGTGCGTTAGGGTTGGGTGACACTGAAGCTTTCTTT. It is translated as CSALGLGDTEAFF.

This clonotype has a count of ten or more. The CDR3 protein is CASSNNEQFF. The CDR3 DNA sequence: TGTGCCAGCAGTAACAATGAGCAGTTCTTC. The rearrangement joins TRBV2 to TRBJ2-1; D unresolved. Germline assignment: CDR1 SNHLY and CDR2 FYNNEI. This CDR3 has 10 amino acids. V dropped 5 bases and J dropped 5 bases, with 1 base sitting between them.

This clonotype was observed a few times. This sequence joins TRBV4-3 and TRBJ1-1; D remains ambiguous. The CDR3 loop spans 16 amino acids. Trimming shortened V by 3 bases and J by 2 bases, and 16 bases separated the two germline ends. The germline gives CDR1 LGHNA, CDR2 YSLEER. CDR3 DNA: TGCGCCAGCAGCCAGGCCGGTTCTTTGGGTAACACTGAAGCTTTCTTT. Protein product: CASSQAGSLGNTEAFF.

This chain connects TRBV9 to TRBJ2-2; D gene unclear. The CDR3 totals 14 residues. Trimming removed 2 bases at V and 3 bases at J, with 8 bases between. Germline-derived CDR1 and CDR2 are SGDLS and YYNGEE. The CDR3 DNA reads as TGTGCCAGCAGCGTGCCTCCCTACACCGGGGAGCTGTTTTTT. The encoded protein is CASSVPPYTGELFF.

This clonotype was found a few times. The chain recombines TRBV6-5 with TRBJ2-7; D possibly corresponds to TRBD1 (5 bases). Germline V gene sequence: CDR1 MNHEY, CDR2 SVGAGI. V was shortened by 1 base and J by 2 bases, with 12 bases between the two germline ends. CDR3 length equals 15 residues. The CDR3 protein is CASSYLTGTTYEQYF. The CDR3, as DNA: TGTGCCAGCAGTTACTTAACAGGAACAACCTACGAGCAGTACTTC.

This clonotype was observed many times. This rearrangement joins TRBV9 to TRBJ1-2, with D unclear. This CDR3 comprises 12 residues. The V gene's germline CDR1 is SGDLS and CDR2 YYNGEE. V lost 4 bases and J 5 bases, leaving 9 bases between the germline ends. The CDR3 reads CASSPVGYGYTF. The CDR3 nucleotides are TGTGCCAGCAGCCCCGTCGGATATGGCTACACCTTC.

V gene TRBV2 combines with J gene TRBJ1-1; D may be TRBD1 (6 bases). The germline V gene encodes CDR1 SNHLY and CDR2 FYNNEI. The V end was cut by 7 bases, the J end by 10 bases, with 16 bases between. The CDR3 runs to 12 residues. Here the CDR3 reads CASTSDPGAAFF. CDR3 DNA sequence: TGTGCCAGCACCTCCGACCCGGGGGCAGCTTTCTTT.

In its sample, this clonotype was seen many times. The gene calls are TRBV12-3 or TRBV12-4 and TRBJ2-5; the match to TRBD2 covers 7 bases. This CDR3 contains 11 residues. The V segment lost 6 bases and the J segment 5 bases; nucleotides outside the gene matches: 0. This chain's CDR3 is CASSGGETQYF. The CDR3 nucleotides read TGTGCCAGCAGCGGGGGGGAGACCCAGTACTTC.

This clonotype was detected ten times or more. This may stem from a read error, because a much larger clone lies one nucleotide away. The chain employs TRBV6-5 and TRBJ1-2; D not resolved. Trimming pared 4 bases from V and 4 bases from J, leaving 7 bases between. Germline-derived CDR1 and CDR2 are MNHEY and SVGAGI. This CDR3 is 12 amino acids long. The CDR3 DNA follows: TGTGCCAGCAGTTCCGAGATCTATGGCTACACCTTC. Amino acids: CASSSEIYGYTF.

This clonotype was observed a handful of times. The chain carries TRBV7-2 and TRBJ2-7; TRBD2 aligns across 10 bases. The trim removed 4 bases at V and 7 bases at J, leaving 4 bases unmatched. The V gene's germline CDR1 is SGHTA and CDR2 FQGNSA. The CDR3 is made up of 13 amino acids. This CDR3 reads CASSSLAGVEQYV. The CDR3 coding sequence is TGTGCCAGCAGCTCCCTAGCGGGGGTTGAGCAGTACGTC.

This clonotype was seen ten or more times. V gene TRBV7-9 combines with J gene TRBJ1-1, with D uncertain. V lost 1 base and J lost 9, with 9 bases in between. The germline V gene encodes CDR1 SEHNR and CDR2 FQNEAQ (reference sequence). CDR3 length: 12 residues. The CDR3 sequence: CASSLVVGQAFF. The CDR3 nucleotides are TGTGCCAGCAGCTTAGTCGTCGGACAAGCTTTCTTT.

Only a few counts were recorded for this clonotype. V and J are TRBV2 and TRBJ1-2; 8 nucleotides line up with TRBD1. J was trimmed by 8 bases and V by 7 bases; bases with no gene match: 12. The CDR3 has 14 residues. Germline CDR1 is SNHLY and CDR2 is FYNNEI. This chain's CDR3 is CASILGTTGEGYTF. CDR3 DNA: TGTGCCAGCATCTTGGGGACGACAGGGGAAGGCTACACCTTC.

This clonotype was detected only a few times. The chain joins TRBV4-1 to TRBJ1-2, with D perhaps TRBD1 (5 bases). There are 17 residues in the CDR3. V lost 1 base to trimming and J lost 4 bases, with 19 bases between them. Germline assignment: CDR1 MGHRA and CDR2 YSYEKL. The CDR3 sequence: CASSQVISRQGGYGYTF. DNA for the CDR3: TGCGCCAGCAGCCAAGTGATCTCCAGGCAGGGTGGCTATGGCTACACCTTC.

The chain is built from TRBV5-1 and TRBJ1-1; D is perhaps TRBD1 (5 bases). The V end was cut by 1 base, the J end by 2 bases, with 18 bases between. CDR1 and CDR2 from the germline V gene are SGHRS and YFSETQ. CDR3 length: 17 residues. The CDR3 DNA is TGCGCCAGCAGCTTGCCTCTAGGGACCGGGGGAAACACTGAAGCTTTCTTT. It codes for CASSLPLGTGGNTEAFF.

The chain has TRBV24-1 and TRBJ2-3, with D unclear. This CDR3 contains 17 residues. Germline V CDR1 and CDR2: KGHDR, SFDVKD. V shed 5 bases and J shed 4 bases, with 21 bases lying between them. This chain's CDR3 is CATSVGAEPLPSDTQYF. CDR3 nucleotides: TGTGCCACCAGTGTTGGAGCAGAACCCCTACCTTCAGATACGCAGTATTTT.

The DNA of the CDR3 is TGCAGTGCCCAGGACAGAGGAACTTCTGGGGCCAACGTCCTGACTTTC. Its translation: CSAQDRGTSGANVLTF. This chain uses TRBV20-1 with TRBJ2-6, with a tentative D call TRBD1 (6 bases). The CDR3 spans 16 residues. V was shortened by 6 bases and J by 1 base, with 16 bases between the two germline ends. Germline V gene sequence: CDR1 DFQATT, CDR2 SNEGSKA (reference sequence).